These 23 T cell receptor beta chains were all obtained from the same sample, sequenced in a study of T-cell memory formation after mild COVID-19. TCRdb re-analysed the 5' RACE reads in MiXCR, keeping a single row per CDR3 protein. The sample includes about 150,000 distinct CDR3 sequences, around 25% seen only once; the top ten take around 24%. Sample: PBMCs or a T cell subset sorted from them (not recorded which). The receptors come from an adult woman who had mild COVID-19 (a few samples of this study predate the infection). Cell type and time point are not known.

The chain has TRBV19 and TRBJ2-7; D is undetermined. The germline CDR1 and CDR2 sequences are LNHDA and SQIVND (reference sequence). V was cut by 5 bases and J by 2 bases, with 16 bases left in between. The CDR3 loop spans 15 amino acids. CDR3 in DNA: TGTGCCAGTAGTGTGGCACAGTCAAACCCCTACGAGCAGTACTTC. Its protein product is CASSVAQSNPYEQYF.

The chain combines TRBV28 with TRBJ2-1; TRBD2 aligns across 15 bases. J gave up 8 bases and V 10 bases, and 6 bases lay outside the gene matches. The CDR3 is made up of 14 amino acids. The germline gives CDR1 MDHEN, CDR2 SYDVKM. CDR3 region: CATAGLAGGYEQFF. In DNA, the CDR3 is TGTGCCACCGCTGGACTAGCGGGAGGGTATGAGCAGTTCTTC.

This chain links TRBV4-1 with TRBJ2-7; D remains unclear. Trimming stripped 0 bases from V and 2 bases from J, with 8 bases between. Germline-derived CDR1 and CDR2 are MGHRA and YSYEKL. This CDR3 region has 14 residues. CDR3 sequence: CASSQDNGAYEQYF. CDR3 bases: TGCGCCAGCAGCCAAGATAATGGGGCCTACGAGCAGTACTTC.

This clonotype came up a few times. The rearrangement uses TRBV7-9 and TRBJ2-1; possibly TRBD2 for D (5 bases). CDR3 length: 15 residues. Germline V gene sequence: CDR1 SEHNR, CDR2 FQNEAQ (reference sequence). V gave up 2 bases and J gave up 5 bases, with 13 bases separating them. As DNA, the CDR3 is TGTGCCAGCAGCTTAACGGGGAGCGCCAACAATGAGCAGTTCTTC. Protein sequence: CASSLTGSANNEQFF.

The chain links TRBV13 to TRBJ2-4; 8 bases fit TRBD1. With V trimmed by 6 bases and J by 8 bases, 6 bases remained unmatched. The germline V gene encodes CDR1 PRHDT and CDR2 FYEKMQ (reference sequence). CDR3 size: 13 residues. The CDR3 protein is CASRLRGQDIQYF. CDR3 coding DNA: TGTGCCAGCAGACTCAGGGGGCAAGACATTCAGTACTTC.

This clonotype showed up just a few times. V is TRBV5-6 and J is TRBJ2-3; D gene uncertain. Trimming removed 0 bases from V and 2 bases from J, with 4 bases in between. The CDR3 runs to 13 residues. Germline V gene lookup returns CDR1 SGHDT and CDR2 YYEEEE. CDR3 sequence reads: CASSLGATDTQYF. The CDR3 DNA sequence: TGTGCCAGCAGCTTGGGGGCCACAGATACGCAGTATTTT.

CDR3 amino acids: CAWRDGKGEQFF. DNA of the CDR3: TGTGCCTGGAGAGACGGGAAGGGTGAGCAGTTCTTC. The V gene is TRBV30, the J gene TRBJ2-1; D possibly corresponds to TRBD2 (5 bases). V was clipped by 3 bases and J by 9 bases, with 12 bases between them. CDR1 and CDR2 from the germline V gene are GTSNPN and SVGIG (reference sequence). The CDR3 has 12 amino acids.

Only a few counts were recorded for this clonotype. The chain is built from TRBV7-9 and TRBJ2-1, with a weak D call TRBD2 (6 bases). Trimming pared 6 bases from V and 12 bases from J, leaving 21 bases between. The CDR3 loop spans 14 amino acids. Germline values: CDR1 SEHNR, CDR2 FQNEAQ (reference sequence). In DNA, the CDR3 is TGTGCCAGCAGTCCTGCACCGGGACTCCCTACGCAGTTCTTC. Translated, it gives CASSPAPGLPTQFF.

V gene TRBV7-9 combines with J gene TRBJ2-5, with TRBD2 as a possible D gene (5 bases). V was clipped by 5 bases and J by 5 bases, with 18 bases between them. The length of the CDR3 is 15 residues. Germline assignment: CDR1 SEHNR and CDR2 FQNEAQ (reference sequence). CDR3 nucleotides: TGTGCCAGCAGCCCGCCGGGGTCGAATCGGGAGACCCAGTACTTC. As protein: CASSPPGSNRETQYF.

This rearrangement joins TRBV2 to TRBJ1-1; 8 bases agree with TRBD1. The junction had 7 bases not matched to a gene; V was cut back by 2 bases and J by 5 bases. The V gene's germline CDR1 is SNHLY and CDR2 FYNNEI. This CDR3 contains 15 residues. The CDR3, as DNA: TGTGCCAGCAGTGAAACAGGGGGGAGTCGAACTGAAGCTTTCTTT. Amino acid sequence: CASSETGGSRTEAFF. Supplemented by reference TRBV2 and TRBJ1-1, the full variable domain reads EPEVTQTPSHQVTQMGQEVILRCVPISNHLYFYWYRQILGQKVEFLVSFYNNEISEKSEIFDDQFSVERPDGSNFTLKIRSTKLEDSAMYFCASSETGGSRTEAFFGQGTRLTVV.

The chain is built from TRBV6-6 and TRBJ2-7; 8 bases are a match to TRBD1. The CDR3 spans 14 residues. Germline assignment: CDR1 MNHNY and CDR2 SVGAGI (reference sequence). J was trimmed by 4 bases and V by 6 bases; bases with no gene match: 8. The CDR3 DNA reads TGTGCCAGCAGCCGACAGGGGAAAGCGTACGAGCAGTACTTC. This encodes CASSRQGKAYEQYF.

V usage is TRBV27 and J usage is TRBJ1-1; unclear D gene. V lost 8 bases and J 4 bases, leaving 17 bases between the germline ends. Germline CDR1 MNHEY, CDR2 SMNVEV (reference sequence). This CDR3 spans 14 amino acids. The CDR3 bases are TGTGCCAGCTCCATGGGTGGGGTGGGCACTGAAGCTTTCTTT. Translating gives CASSMGGVGTEAFF.

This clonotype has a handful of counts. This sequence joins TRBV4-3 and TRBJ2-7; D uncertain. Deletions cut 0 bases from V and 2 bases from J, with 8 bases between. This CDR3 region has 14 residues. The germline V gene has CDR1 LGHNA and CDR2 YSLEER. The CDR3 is CASSQDGSTYEQYF. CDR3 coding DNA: TGCGCCAGCAGCCAAGATGGAAGTACCTACGAGCAGTACTTC.

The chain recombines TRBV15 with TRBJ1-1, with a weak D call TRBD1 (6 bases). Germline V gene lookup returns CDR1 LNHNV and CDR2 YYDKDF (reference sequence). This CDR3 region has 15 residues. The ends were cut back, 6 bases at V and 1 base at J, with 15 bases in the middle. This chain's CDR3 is CATSQGTGPNTEAFF. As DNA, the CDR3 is TGTGCCACCAGTCAGGGCACAGGGCCGAACACTGAAGCTTTCTTT.

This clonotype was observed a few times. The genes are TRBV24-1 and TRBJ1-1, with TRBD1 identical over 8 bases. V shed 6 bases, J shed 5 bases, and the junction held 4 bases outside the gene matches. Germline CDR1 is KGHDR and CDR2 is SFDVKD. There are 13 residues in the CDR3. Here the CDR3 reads CATSQGARTEAFF. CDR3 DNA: TGTGCCACCAGTCAGGGGGCGAGGACTGAAGCTTTCTTT.

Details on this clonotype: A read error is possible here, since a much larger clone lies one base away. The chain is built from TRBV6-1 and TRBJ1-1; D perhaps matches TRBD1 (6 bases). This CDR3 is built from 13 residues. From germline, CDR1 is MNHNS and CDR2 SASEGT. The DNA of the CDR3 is TGTGCCAGCCTACAGGGAGGAAACACTGAAGATTTCTTT. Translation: CASLQGGNTEDFF.

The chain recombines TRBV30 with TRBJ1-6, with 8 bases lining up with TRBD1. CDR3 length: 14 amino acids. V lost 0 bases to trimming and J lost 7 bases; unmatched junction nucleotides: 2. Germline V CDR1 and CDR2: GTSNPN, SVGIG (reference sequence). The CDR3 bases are TGTGCCTGGAGTGTCGACAGGGGCAATTCACCCCTCCACTTT. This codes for CAWSVDRGNSPLHF.

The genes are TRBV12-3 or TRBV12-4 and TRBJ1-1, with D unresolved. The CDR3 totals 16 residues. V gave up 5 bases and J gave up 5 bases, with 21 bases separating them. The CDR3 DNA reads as TGTGCCAGCAGTCCCTCCCTCGGGTCGAGCGGGACTGAAGCTTTCTTT. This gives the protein CASSPSLGSSGTEAFF.

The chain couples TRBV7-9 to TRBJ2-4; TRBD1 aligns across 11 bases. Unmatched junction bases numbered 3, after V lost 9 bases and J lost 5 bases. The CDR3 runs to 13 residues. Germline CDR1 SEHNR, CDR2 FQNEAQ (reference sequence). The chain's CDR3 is CASQDRGQNIQYF. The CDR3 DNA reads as TGTGCCAGTCAGGACAGGGGGCAAAACATTCAGTACTTC.

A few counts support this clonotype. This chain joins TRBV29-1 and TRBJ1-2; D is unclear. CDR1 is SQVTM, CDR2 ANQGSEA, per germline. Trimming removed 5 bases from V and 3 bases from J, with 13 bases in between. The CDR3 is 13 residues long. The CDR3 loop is CSVQADEYYGYTF. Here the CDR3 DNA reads TGCAGCGTTCAGGCAGATGAATACTATGGCTACACCTTC.

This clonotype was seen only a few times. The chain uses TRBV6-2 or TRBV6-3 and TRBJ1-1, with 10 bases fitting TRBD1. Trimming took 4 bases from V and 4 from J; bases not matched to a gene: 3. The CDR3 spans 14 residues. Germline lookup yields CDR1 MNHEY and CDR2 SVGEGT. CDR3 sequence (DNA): TGTGCCAGCAGTTCGGGACAGGGGAGCACTGAAGCTTTCTTT. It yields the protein CASSSGQGSTEAFF.

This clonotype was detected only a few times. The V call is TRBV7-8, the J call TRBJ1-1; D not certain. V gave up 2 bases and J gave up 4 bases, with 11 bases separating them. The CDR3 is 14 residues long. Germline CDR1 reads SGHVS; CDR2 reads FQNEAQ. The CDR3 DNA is TGTGCCAGCAGCTTACGGGGAGGTGGCACTGAAGCTTTCTTT. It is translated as CASSLRGGGTEAFF.

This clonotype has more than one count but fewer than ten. For the CDR3, the DNA is TGTGCCAGCAGCTCGACTTACGGGCCCTACAATGAGCAGTTCTTC. Its protein is CASSSTYGPYNEQFF. This rearrangement joins TRBV7-8 to TRBJ2-1; no firm D call. The CDR3 runs 15 residues. Germline V lookup: CDR1 SGHVS, CDR2 FQNEAQ. With 4 bases removed from V and 2 bases from J, the gap between germline ends came to 12 bases.